The sequence of this TCR beta chain was determined in a study of cytomegalovirus exposure and HLA in healthy donors. PCR involved 60 Vbeta and 13 Jbeta primers. The table came from immunoSEQ multiplex PCR; TCRdb's copy has only in-frame clones and leaves some out. This sample has 100,000 or so clones, with over 80% found just once. There are 14 residues in the CDR3. Germline CDR1 reads SNHLY; CDR2 reads FYNNEI. Trimming removed 6 bases at V and 5 bases at J, with 16 bases between. Broader study findings: Previously analyzed data showed that most TCR beta V segments were productive at a frequency of about 90% or about 30%. In a later analysis, at a false discovery rate of 0.05, about 15,000 TCR beta sequences were associated with HLA alleles.

This clone was seen a single time. Its antigen is not known. The chain recombines TRBV2 with TRBJ1-2; a weak D match, TRBD1 (6 bases). The TCR sequence derives from a man aged 35-49 years in good health and CMV-seronegative. The sequenced sample consisted of PBMCs. Here the CDR3 reads CASSPQKGQYGYTF. In DNA form, the CDR3 reads TGTGCCAGCAGCCCACAAAAAGGACAGTATGGCTACACCTTC.